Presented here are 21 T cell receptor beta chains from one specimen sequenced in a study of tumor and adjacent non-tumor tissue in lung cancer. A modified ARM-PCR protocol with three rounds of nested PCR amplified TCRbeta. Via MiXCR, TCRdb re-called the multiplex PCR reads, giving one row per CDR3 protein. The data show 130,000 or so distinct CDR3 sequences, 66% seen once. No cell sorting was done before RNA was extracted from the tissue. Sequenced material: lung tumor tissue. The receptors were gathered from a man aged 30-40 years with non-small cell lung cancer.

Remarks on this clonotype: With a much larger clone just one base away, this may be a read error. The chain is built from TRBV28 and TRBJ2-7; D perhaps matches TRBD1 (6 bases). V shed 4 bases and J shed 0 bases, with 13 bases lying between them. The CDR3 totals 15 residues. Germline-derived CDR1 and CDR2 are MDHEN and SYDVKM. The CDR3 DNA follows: TGTGCCAGCAGTTCTGGGGGCCATAGCTCCTACGAGCAGTACTTC. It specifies CASSSGGHSSYEQYF.

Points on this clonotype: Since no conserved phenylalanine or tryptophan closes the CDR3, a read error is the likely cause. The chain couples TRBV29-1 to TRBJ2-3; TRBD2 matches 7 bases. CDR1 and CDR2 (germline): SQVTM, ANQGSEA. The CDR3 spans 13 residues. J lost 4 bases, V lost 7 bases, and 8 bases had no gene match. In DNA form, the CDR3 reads TGCAGCGCCCAGGGAGGGTTCGCAGATACGCAGTATATT. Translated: CSAQGGFADTQYI.

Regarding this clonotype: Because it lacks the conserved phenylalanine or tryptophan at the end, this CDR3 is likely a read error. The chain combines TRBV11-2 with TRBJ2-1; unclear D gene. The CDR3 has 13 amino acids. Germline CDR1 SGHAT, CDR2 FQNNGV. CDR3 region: CASSLERINEQFL. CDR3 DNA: TGTGCCAGCAGTTTAGAACGGATCAATGAGCAGTTCTTA.

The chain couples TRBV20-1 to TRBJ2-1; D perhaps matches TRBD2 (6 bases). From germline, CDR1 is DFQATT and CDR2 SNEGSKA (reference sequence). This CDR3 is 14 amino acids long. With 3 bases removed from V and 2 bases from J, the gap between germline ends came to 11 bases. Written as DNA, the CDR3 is TGCAGTGCTAGGGACTACCTTGCCTACAATGAGCAGTTCTTC. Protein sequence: CSARDYLAYNEQFF.

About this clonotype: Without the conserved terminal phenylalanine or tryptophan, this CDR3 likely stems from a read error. CDR3 nucleotide sequence: TGTCCCAGAAGCCGATACTCGTCCGGGGCGGCTAATTCAGCCCTCCACTCT. Protein product: CPRSRYSSGAANSALHS. This chain links TRBV11-2 with TRBJ1-6, with D possibly TRBD1 on 5 matching bases. The CDR3 has 17 residues. Germline V gene data show CDR1 as SGHAT and CDR2 as FQNNGV.

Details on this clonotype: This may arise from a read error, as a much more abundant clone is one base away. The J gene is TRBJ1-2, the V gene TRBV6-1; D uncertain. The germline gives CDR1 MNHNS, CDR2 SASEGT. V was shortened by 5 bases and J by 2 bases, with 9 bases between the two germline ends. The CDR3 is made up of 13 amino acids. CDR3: CASSRNSNYGYTF. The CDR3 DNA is TGTGCCAGCAGTAGGAACAGCAACTATGGCTACACCTTC.

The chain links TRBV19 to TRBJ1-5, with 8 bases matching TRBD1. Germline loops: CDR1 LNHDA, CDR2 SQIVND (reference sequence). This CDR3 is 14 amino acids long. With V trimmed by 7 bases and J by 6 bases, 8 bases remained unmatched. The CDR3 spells CASTSDRAAQPQHF. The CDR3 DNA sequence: TGTGCCAGTACCTCGGACAGGGCGGCTCAGCCCCAGCATTTT.

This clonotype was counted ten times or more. The CDR3 sequence: CASSQGNRYEQYF. DNA of the CDR3: TGCGCCAGCAGCCAAGGGAACCGCTACGAGCAGTACTTC. The chain couples TRBV4-3 to TRBJ2-7; D gene uncertain. V dropped 1 base and J dropped 3 bases, with 7 bases sitting between them. The CDR3 has 13 amino acids. Germline values: CDR1 LGHNA, CDR2 YSLEER.

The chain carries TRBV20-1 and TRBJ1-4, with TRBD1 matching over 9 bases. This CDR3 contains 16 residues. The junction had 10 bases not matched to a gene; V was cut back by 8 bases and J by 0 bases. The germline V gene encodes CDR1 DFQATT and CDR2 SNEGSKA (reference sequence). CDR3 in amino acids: CSTFGQGISTNEKLFF. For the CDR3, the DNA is TGCAGTACTTTTGGACAGGGGATTTCAACTAATGAAAAACTGTTTTTT.

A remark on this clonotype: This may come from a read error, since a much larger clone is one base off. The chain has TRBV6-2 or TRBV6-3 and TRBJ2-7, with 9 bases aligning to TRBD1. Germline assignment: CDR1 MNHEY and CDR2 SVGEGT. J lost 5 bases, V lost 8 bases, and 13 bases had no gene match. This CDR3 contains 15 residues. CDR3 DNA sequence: TGTGCCAGCGTAACAGGGGGCCTCCTAGGCCACGAGCAGTACTTC. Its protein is CASVTGGLLGHEQYF.

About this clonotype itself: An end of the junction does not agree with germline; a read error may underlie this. As DNA, the CDR3 is TGCAGCGTTGATGTGGCAGGGGCGATCCTGGGAGGCCAGACTTTC. This sequence encodes CSVDVAGAILGGQTF. The V call is TRBV29-1, the J call TRBJ1-2, with D tentatively TRBD1 (6 bases). Germline lookup yields CDR1 SQVTM and CDR2 ANQGSEA. This CDR3 region has 15 residues.

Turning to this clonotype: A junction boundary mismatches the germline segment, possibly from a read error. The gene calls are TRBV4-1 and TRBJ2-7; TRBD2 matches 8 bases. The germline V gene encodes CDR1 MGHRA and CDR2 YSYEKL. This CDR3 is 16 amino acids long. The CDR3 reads CASRQDETGGAYEQYF. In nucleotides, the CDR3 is TGCGCCAGCAGACAAGATGAGACGGGAGGGGCCTACGAGCAGTACTTC.

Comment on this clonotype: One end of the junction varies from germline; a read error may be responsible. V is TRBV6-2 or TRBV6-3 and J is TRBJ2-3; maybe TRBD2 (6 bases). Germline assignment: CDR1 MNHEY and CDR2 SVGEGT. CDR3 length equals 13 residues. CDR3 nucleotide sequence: TGTGCCATCGCGGGGCGTAGCGCAGATGCGCAGTATTTT. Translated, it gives CAIAGRSADAQYF.

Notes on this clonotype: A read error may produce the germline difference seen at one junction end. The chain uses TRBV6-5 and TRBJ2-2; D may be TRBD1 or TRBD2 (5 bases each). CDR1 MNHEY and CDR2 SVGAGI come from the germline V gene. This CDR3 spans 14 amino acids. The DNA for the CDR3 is TGCGCCAGCAGAGGTGGGGGTTCCGCCGGGGAGCTGTTTTTT. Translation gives CASRGGGSAGELFF.

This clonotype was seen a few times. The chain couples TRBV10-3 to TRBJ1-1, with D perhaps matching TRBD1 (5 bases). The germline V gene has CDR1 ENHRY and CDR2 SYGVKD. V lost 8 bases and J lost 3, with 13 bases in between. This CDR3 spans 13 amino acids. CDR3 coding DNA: TGTGCCATCGGGACGGGGCCTGACACTGAAGCTTTCTTT. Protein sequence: CAIGTGPDTEAFF.

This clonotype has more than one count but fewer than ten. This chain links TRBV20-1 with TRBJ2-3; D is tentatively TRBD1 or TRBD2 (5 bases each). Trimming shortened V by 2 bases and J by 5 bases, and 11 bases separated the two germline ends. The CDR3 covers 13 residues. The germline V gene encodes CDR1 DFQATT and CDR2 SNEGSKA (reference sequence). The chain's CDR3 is CSARRGAIDTQYF. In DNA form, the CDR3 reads TGCAGTGCTAGACGGGGCGCCATAGATACGCAGTATTTT.

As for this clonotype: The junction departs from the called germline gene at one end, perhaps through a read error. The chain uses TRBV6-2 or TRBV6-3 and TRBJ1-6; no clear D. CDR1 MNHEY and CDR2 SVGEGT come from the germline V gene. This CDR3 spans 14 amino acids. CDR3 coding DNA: TGTGCCAGCAGTTCAAGACTGGGGATTTCACTCCTCCACTTT. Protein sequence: CASSSRLGISLLHF.

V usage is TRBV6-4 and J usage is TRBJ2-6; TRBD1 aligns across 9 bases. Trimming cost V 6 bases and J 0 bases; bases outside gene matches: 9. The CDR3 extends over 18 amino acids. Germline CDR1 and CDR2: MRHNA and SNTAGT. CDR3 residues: CASSYGQGRISGANVLTF. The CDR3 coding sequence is TGTGCCAGCAGCTATGGACAGGGGCGGATCTCTGGGGCCAACGTCCTGACTTTC.

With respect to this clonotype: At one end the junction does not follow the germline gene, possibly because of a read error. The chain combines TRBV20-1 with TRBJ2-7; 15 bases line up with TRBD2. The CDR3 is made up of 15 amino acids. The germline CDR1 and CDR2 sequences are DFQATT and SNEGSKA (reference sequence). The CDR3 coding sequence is TGCAGTGCAGACGGGACTAGCGGGAGGAACTACGAGCAGTGCTTC. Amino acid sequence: CSADGTSGRNYEQCF.

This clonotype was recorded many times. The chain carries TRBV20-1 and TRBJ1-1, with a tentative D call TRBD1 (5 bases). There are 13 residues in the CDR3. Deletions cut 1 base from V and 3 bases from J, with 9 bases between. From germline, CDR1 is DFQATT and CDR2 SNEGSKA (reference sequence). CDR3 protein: CSARVRGYTEAFF. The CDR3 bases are TGCAGTGCTAGAGTACGGGGGTACACTGAAGCTTTCTTT.

The CDR3 is CATSDSRGMDEQYF. In DNA, the CDR3 is TGTGCCACCAGTGATTCCAGAGGGATGGACGAGCAGTACTTC. The rearrangement uses TRBV24-1 and TRBJ2-7, with a possible D match to TRBD2 (5 bases). V was clipped by 2 bases and J by 5 bases, with 12 bases between them. The CDR3 has 14 residues. Germline V CDR1 and CDR2: KGHDR, SFDVKD.